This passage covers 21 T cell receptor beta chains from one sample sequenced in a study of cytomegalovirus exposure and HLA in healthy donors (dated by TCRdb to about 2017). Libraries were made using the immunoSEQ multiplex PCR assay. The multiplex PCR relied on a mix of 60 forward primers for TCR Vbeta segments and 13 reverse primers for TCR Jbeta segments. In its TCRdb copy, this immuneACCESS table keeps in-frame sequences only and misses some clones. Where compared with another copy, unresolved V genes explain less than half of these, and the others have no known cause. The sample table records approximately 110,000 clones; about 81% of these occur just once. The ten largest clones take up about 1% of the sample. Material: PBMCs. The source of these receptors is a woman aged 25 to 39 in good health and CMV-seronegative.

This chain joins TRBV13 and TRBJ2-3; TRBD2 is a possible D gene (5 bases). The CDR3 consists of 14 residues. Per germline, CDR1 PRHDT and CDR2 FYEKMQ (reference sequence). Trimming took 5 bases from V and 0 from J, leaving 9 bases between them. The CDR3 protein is CASSLRTSTDTQYF. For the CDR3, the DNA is TGTGCCAGCAGCCTCCGGACTAGCACAGATACGCAGTATTTT.

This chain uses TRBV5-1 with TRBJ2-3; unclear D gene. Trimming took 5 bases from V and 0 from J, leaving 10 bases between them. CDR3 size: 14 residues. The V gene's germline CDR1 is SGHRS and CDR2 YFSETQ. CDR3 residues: CASRVYSSTDTQYF. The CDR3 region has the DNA TGCGCCAGCAGAGTTTACAGCAGCACAGATACGCAGTATTTT.

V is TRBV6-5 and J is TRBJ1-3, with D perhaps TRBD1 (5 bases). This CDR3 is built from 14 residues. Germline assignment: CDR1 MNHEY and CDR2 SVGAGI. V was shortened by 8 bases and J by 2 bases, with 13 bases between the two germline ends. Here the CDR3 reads CASVGGSTGNTIYF. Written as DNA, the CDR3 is TGTGCCAGCGTCGGGGGGTCGACTGGAAACACCATATATTTT.

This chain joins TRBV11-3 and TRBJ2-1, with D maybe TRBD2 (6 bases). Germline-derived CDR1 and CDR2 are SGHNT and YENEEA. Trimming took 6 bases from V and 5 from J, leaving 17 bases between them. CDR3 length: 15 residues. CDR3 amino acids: CASRVGGDRDNEQFF. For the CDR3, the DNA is TGTGCCAGCAGGGTCGGGGGAGATAGGGACAATGAGCAGTTCTTC.

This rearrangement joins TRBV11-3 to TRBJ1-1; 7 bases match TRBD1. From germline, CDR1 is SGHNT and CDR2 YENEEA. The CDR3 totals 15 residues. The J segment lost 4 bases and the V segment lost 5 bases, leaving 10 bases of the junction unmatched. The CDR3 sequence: CASSPNGAGGTEAFF. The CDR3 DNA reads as TGTGCCAGCAGCCCAAACGGTGCAGGGGGCACTGAAGCTTTCTTT. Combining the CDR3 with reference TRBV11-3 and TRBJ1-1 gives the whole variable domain EAGVVQSPRYKIIEKKQPVAFWCNPISGHNTLYWYLQNLGQGPELLIRYENEEAVDDSQLPKDRFSAERLKGVDSTLKIQPAELGDSAVYLCASSPNGAGGTEAFFGQGTRLTVV.

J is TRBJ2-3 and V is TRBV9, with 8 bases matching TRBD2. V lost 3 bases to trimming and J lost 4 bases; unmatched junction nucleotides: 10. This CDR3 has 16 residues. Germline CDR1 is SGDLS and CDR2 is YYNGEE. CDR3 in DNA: TGTGCCAGCAGCGCTCCCCCGGGGGGGGCGGCAGATACGCAGTATTTT. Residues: CASSAPPGGAADTQYF.

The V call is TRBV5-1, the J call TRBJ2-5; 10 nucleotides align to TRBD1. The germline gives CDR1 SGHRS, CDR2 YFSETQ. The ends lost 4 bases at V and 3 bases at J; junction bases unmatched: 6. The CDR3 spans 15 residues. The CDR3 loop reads CASSRPGTGEETQYF. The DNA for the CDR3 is TGCGCCAGCAGCCGTCCCGGGACAGGGGAAGAGACCCAGTACTTC.

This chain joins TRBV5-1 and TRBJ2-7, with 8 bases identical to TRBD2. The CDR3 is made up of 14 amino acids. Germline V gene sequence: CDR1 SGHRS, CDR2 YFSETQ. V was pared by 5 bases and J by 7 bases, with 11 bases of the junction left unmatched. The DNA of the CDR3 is TGCGCCAGCAGGGAGCTGGCGGGAGGTCGGGAGCAGTACTTC. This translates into CASRELAGGREQYF.

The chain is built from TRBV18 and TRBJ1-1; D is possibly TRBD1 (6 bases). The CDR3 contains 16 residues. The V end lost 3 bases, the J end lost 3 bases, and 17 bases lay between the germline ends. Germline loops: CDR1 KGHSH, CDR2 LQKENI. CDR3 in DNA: TGTGCCAGCTCACCCGTAGCCCAGGGGTGGGACACTGAAGCTTTCTTT. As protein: CASSPVAQGWDTEAFF.

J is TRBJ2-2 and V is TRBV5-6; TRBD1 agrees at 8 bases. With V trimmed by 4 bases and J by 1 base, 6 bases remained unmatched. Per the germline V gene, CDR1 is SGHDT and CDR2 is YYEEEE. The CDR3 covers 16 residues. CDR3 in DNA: TGTGCCAGCAGCCCCTCAGGGGGCTGGAACACCGGGGAGCTGTTTTTT. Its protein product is CASSPSGGWNTGELFF.

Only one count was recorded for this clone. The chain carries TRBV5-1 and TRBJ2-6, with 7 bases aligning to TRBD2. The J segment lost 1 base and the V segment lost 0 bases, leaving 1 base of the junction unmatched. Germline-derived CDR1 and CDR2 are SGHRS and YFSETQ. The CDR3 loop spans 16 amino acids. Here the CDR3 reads CASSLGGGSGANVLTF. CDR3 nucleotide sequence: TGCGCCAGCAGCTTGGGGGGGGGATCTGGGGCCAACGTCCTGACTTTC.

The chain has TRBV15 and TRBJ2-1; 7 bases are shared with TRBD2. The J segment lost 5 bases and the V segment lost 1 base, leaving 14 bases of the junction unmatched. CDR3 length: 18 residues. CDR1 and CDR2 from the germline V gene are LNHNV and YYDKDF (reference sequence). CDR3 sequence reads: CATSRVPTGEGTHNEQFF. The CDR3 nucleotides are TGTGCCACCAGCAGAGTCCCTACGGGGGAGGGTACTCACAATGAGCAGTTCTTC.

This chain's CDR3 is CASGVTGATDTQYF. Here the CDR3 DNA reads TGTGCCAGCGGGGTGACAGGAGCTACAGATACGCAGTATTTT. The gene calls are TRBV11-3 and TRBJ2-3, with D maybe TRBD1 (6 bases). Trimming cost V 8 bases and J 3 bases, with 15 bases left between them. There are 14 residues in the CDR3. Germline V gene data show CDR1 as SGHNT and CDR2 as YENEEA.

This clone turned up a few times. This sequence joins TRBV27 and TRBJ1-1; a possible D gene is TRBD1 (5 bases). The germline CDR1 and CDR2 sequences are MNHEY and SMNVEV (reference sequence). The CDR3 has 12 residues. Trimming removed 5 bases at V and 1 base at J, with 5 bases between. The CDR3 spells CASSTGNTEAFF. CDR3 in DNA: TGTGCCAGCAGTACAGGGAACACTGAAGCTTTCTTT.

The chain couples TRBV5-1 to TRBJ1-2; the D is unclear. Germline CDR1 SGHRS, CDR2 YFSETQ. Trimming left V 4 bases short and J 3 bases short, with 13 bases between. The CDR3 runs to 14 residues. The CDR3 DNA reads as TGCGCCAGCAGCCCCGGTGCGGGCGACTATGGCTACACCTTC. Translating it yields CASSPGAGDYGYTF.

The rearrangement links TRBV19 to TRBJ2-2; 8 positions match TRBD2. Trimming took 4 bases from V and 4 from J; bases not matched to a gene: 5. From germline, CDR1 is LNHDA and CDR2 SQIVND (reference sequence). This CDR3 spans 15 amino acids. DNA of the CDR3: TGTGCCAGTAGTACGGGAGGGAGAGGCACCGGGGAGCTGTTTTTT. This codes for CASSTGGRGTGELFF.

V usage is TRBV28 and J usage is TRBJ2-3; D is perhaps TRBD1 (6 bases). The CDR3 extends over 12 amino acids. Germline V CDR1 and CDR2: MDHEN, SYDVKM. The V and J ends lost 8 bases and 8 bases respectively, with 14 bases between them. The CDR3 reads CASGRQESTQYF. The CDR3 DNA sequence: TGTGCCAGCGGCCGACAGGAGAGTACGCAGTATTTT.

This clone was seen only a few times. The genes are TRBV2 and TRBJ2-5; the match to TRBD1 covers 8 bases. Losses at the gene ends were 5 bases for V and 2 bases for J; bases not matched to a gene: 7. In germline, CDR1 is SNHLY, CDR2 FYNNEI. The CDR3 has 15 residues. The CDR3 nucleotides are TGTGCCAGCAGTTTTGGGGGGACAGGTCAAGAGACCCAGTACTTC. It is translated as CASSFGGTGQETQYF. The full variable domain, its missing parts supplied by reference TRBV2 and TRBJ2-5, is EPEVTQTPSHQVTQMGQEVILRCVPISNHLYFYWYRQILGQKVEFLVSFYNNEISEKSEIFDDQFSVERPDGSNFTLKIRSTKLEDSAMYFCASSFGGTGQETQYFGPGTRLLVL.

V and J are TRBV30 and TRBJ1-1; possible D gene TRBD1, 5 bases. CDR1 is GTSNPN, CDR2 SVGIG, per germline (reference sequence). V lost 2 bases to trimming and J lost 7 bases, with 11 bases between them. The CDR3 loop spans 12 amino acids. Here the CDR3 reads CAWSMSGGEAFF. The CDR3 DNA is TGTGCCTGGAGTATGTCCGGGGGTGAAGCTTTCTTT.

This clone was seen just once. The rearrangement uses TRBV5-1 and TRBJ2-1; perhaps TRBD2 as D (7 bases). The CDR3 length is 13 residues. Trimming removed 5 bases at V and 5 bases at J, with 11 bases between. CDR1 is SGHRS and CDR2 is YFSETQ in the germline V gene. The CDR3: CASSRGADNEQFF. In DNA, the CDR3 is TGCGCCAGCAGTCGGGGGGCGGACAATGAGCAGTTCTTC.

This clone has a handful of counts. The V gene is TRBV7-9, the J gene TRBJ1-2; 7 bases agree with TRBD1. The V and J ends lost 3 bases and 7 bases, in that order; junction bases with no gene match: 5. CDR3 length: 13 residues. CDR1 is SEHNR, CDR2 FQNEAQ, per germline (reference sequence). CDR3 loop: CASSFEGAAGYTF. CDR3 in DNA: TGTGCCAGCAGCTTCGAGGGGGCGGCTGGCTACACCTTC.